This entry describes one T cell receptor beta chain. Its binding antigen is unknown. Base qualities are not provided; no much larger clone lies one nucleotide away. The data derive from a study of response to subunit inactivated influenza vaccine (dated by TCRdb to the late 2010s). Study-wide context: The study used deep quantitative T cell receptor repertoire profiling to track responses to a trivalent subunit inactivated influenza vaccine. What the study reported, not specific to this receptor: It was suggested by the authors that each seasonal influenza vaccination may recruit only a limited number of new T cells.

Looking up the germline V gene yields CDR1 SGHDT and CDR2 YYEEEE. V sheds 0 bases and J sheds 11 bases, leaving 14 bases between their ends. From its cysteine to its phenylalanine, the CDR3 spans 13 amino acids. Just the 39-base CDR3 DNA is kept, in frame starting at base 1. The library was generated by RT-PCR. TCRdb names Illumina HiSeq 2500 as the instrument used. TCRdb ran its own pipeline on the public reads, namely fastp trimming at Q25 and MiXCR clone calling, and kept in-frame beta chains. Rows with one shared CDR3 protein collapse into an entry with the most common genes and DNA. The sample table records 450,000 to 700,000 distinct CDR3 sequences; about 15% of these occur just once. Together, the top ten hold over 8.5% of the sample.

This chain joins TRBV5-6 to TRBJ1-1; a tentative D match to TRBD1 spans 6 bases. The material was PBMCs from blood, obtained roughly 13 days after vaccination. This TCR was recovered from a man aged 45-65 years who received an inactivated influenza vaccine. Donor details come from another sample of the same person, matched by shared clones. The nucleotides read TGTGCCAGCAGCTTGGGACAGGATGATTCGGCTTTCTTT. This is translated as CASSLGQDDSAFF.